This passage covers 5 T cell receptor beta chains from one sample sequenced in a study of shared clonotypes between healthy human individuals. Only CD45RO-negative cells positively selected for CCR7 counted as naive CD8 cells, so terminally differentiated effector memory CD45RA+ cells were excluded. Sequenced by immunoSEQ multiplex PCR; TCRdb stores in-frame clones only, minus some. This table has about 2,100,000 clones, roughly 91% appearing once. Specimen: naive CD8+ T cells from PBMCs. The receptors here all came from a man aged 18 to 29 in good health. Some clones in this sample may be carry-over from other donors' samples.

V and J are TRBV9 and TRBJ2-3, with 7 bases that match TRBD2. Germline V CDR1 and CDR2: SGDLS, YYNGEE. The CDR3 contains 15 residues. J was trimmed by 6 bases and V by 6 bases; bases with no gene match: 13. The CDR3 here is CASTRGGEGPDTQYF. The CDR3 nucleotides read TGTGCCAGCACTAGGGGCGGGGAGGGCCCGGATACGCAGTATTTT. Variable domain in full (rest from reference TRBV9 and TRBJ2-3): DSGVTQTPKHLITATGQRVTLRCSPRSGDLSVYWYQQSLDQGLQFLIQYYNGEERAKGNILERFSAQQFPDLHSELNLSSLELGDSALYFCASTRGGEGPDTQYFGPGTRLTVL.

This rearrangement joins TRBV5-5 to TRBJ1-5; D gene ambiguous. The germline gives CDR1 SGHKS, CDR2 YYEKEE (reference sequence). The V end lost 5 bases, the J end lost 4 bases, and 16 bases lay between the germline ends. The CDR3 has 15 amino acids. CDR3 sequence: CASSSVAWPNQPQHF. DNA of the CDR3: TGTGCCAGCAGTTCCGTGGCTTGGCCGAATCAGCCCCAGCATTTT.

The chain combines TRBV4-2 with TRBJ2-2; 10 bases are shared with TRBD1. This CDR3 spans 18 amino acids. From germline, CDR1 is LGHNA and CDR2 YNFKEQ. Trimming removed 5 bases from V and 5 bases from J; junction bases left unmatched: 14. The chain's CDR3 is CASSFPATGGFMTGELFF. CDR3 DNA: TGTGCCAGCAGCTTCCCCGCGACAGGGGGCTTTATGACCGGGGAGCTGTTTTTT.

This rearrangement joins TRBV5-1 to TRBJ1-1; TRBD1 matches 9 bases. With 5 bases clipped from V and 6 bases from J, the junction kept 11 bases outside the gene matches. In germline, CDR1 is SGHRS, CDR2 YFSETQ. The CDR3 loop spans 15 amino acids. For the CDR3, the DNA is TGCGCCAGCAGTCACGGACAGGGGATCCCCGCTGAAGCTTTCTTT. Its translation is CASSHGQGIPAEAFF.

The gene calls are TRBV6-6 and TRBJ2-7; no clear D gene. CDR3 length equals 13 residues. Germline V gene data show CDR1 as MNHNY and CDR2 as SVGAGI (reference sequence). Trimming removed 0 bases from V and 4 bases from J, with 7 bases in between. CDR3 DNA: TGTGCCAGCAGTTACTCCCTCGAATACGAGCAGTACTTC. It yields the protein CASSYSLEYEQYF.